The rows below give T cell receptor beta chains drawn from one sample of a study of OX40 agonist ivuxolimab in advanced cancers. Data came from immunoSEQ multiplex PCR; TCRdb stores just in-frame clones and leaves some out. The sample carries roughly 17,000 clones, approximately 86% recorded once. Here the sequenced sample was CD4+ or CD8+ T cells sorted from blood, taken in a trial of the OX40 agonist ivuxolimab. These receptors came from an adult with an advanced solid tumor such as melanoma, head and neck, liver or kidney cancer. CDR3s include the opening cysteine and the closing phenylalanine or tryptophan. The D gene is left open where the match is weak. The listing skips clone size in some rows; elsewhere it reads once, few, many or a size class.

v_call	j_call	clone_size	d_call	cdr3_aa	cdr3_nt
TRBV7-8	TRBJ1-1	NA	TRBD1	CASNSRQGRHTEAFF	TGTGCCAGCAACTCAAGACAGGGACGGCACACTGAAGCTTTCTTT
TRBV6-5	TRBJ2-3	NA	NA	CASSYLAFGTDTQYF	TGTGCCAGCAGTTACCTGGCTTTTGGCACAGATACGCAGTATTTT
TRBV18	TRBJ2-5	NA	NA	CASSPRQIQETQYF	TGTGCCAGCTCACCACGCCAAATCCAAGAGACCCAGTACTTC
TRBV25-1	TRBJ1-1	NA	TRBD1	CASSALRGRDEAFF	TGTGCCAGCAGTGCCTTAAGGGGGCGTGATGAAGCTTTCTTT
TRBV2	TRBJ1-1	NA	TRBD1	CASKKDRGNTEAFF	TGTGCCAGCAAAAAAGACAGGGGGAACACTGAAGCTTTCTTT
TRBV29-1	TRBJ2-7	NA	NA	CSVERTGSYEQYF	TGCAGCGTTGAAAGAACAGGTTCCTACGAGCAGTACTTC
TRBV11-3	TRBJ1-1	NA	NA	CASSLEGGSTEAFF	TGTGCCAGCAGCTTAGAAGGGGGGAGTACCGAAGCTTTCTTT
TRBV27	TRBJ1-2	NA	NA	CASRKVGNYGYTF	TGTGCCAGCAGAAAGGTGGGGAACTATGGCTACACCTTC
TRBV5-6	TRBJ2-5	few	TRBD2	CASSSGTTRETQYF	TGTGCCAGCAGCTCCGGGACTACCAGGGAGACCCAGTACTTC
TRBV6-5	TRBJ2-7	NA	NA	CASSPLLRAADEQYF	TGTGCCAGCAGTCCCCTTCTTAGGGCGGCGGACGAGCAGTACTTC
TRBV20-1	TRBJ2-7	few	NA	CSAVGGYEQYF	TGCAGTGCTGTTGGGGGTTATGAGCAGTACTTC
TRBV6-4	TRBJ2-2	NA	NA	CASRKDGGTGELFF	TGTGCCAGCAGGAAAGATGGGGGAACCGGGGAGCTGTTTTTT
TRBV4-3	TRBJ1-4	NA	NA	CASSQATTNEKLFF	TGCGCCAGCAGCCAAGCCACCACTAATGAAAAACTGTTTTTT
TRBV27	TRBJ1-2	once	NA	CASRTGGYGYTF	TGTGCCAGCAGAACCGGGGGCTATGGCTACACCTTC
TRBV20-1	TRBJ1-2	NA	NA	CSASESYGYTF	TGCAGTGCTAGTGAGAGCTATGGCTACACCTTC
TRBV19	TRBJ2-6	NA	NA	CASSPTLPGANVLTF	TGTGCCAGTAGTCCCACTCTGCCGGGGGCCAACGTCCTGACTTTC
TRBV6-6	TRBJ1-6	NA	TRBD1	CASRDTGGHSPLHF	TGTGCCAGCAGGGACACAGGGGGACATTCACCCCTCCACTTT
TRBV9	TRBJ2-5	NA	TRBD2	CASSSLAGNQETQYF	TGTGCCAGCAGCTCCTTAGCGGGAAACCAAGAGACCCAGTACTTC
TRBV7-9	TRBJ2-3	NA	NA	CASSLVGDTQYF	TGTGCCAGCAGCTTAGTTGGGGATACGCAGTATTTT
TRBV19	TRBJ1-5	few	NA	CASKRTFQPLQPQHF	TGTGCCAGTAAAAGGACGTTCCAACCCCTACAGCCCCAGCATTTT
TRBV4-3	TRBJ2-3	NA	TRBD2	CASSQDQQRGLAADTQYF	TGCGCCAGCAGCCAAGATCAACAGCGGGGGTTAGCCGCAGATACGCAGTATTTT
TRBV15	TRBJ2-1	NA	NA	CATSRDHSEQFF	TGTGCCACCAGCAGAGATCACAGTGAGCAGTTCTTC
TRBV4-1	TRBJ2-1	NA	NA	CASSQAAYNEQFF	TGCGCCAGCAGCCAAGCGGCCTACAATGAGCAGTTCTTC
TRBV28	TRBJ2-5	few	NA	CASSLPAGGLLAEETQYF	TGTGCCAGCAGTTTACCGGCAGGGGGCCTACTAGCGGAAGAGACCCAGTACTTC
TRBV29-1	TRBJ2-3	NA	NA	CSITGPSTDTQYF	TGCAGCATAACAGGCCCGAGCACAGATACGCAGTATTTT
TRBV7-2	TRBJ1-1	NA	NA	CASSWTENTEAFF	TGTGCCAGCAGCTGGACCGAGAACACTGAGGCTTTCTTT
TRBV7-3	TRBJ2-2	NA	NA	CASSSLPTGELFF	TGTGCCAGCAGCTCGCTTCCAACCGGGGAGCTGTTTTTT
TRBV29-1	TRBJ2-1	NA	NA	CSVLARVYNEQFF	TGCAGCGTTCTGGCGAGGGTTTACAATGAGCAGTTCTTC
TRBV28	TRBJ1-5	NA	TRBD1	CASSTGGAGNQPQHF	TGTGCCAGCAGTACAGGGGGCGCAGGAAATCAGCCCCAGCATTTT
TRBV7-2	TRBJ2-1	NA	TRBD1	CASSQDRGNEQFF	TGTGCCAGCAGCCAGGACAGGGGAAATGAGCAGTTCTTC
TRBV5-5	TRBJ1-1	once	TRBD1	CASSREQGLSEAFF	TGTGCCAGCAGCAGAGAACAGGGGTTATCTGAAGCTTTCTTT
TRBV6-1	TRBJ2-1	NA	NA	CASVSNEQFF	TGTGCCAGCGTGAGCAATGAGCAGTTCTTC
TRBV11-2	TRBJ2-5	NA	NA	CASSLDGASWTQYF	TGTGCCAGCAGCTTAGACGGGGCCTCATGGACCCAGTACTTC